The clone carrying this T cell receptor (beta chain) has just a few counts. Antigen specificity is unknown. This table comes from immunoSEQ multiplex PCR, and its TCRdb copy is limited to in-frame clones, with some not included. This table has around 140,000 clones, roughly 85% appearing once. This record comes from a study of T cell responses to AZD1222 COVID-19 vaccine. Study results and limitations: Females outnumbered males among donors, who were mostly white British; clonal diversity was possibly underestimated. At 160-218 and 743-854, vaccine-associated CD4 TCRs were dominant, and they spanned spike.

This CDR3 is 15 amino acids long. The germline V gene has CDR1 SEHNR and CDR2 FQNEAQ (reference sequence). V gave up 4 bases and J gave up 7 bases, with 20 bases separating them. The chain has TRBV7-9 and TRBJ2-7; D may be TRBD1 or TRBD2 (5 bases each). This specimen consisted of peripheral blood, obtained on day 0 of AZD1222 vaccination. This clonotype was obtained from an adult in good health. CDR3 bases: TGTGCCAGCAGCTCCCGCGGCAGGGAGTCGGAAGAGCAGTACTTC. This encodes CASSSRGRESEEQYF.